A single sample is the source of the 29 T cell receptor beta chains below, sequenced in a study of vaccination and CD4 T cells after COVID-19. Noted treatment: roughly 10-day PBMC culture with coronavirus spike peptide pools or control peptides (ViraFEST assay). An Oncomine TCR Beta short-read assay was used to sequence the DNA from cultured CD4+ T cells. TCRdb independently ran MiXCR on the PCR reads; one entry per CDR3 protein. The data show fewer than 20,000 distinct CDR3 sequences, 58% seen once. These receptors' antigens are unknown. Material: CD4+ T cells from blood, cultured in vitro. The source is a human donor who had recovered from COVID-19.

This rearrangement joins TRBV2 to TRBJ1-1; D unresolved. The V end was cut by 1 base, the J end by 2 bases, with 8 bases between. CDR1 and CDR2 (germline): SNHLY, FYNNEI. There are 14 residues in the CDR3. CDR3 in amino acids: CASSEVRKNTEAFF. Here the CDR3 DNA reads TGTGCCAGCAGTGAAGTTCGGAAAAACACTGAAGCTTTCTTT.

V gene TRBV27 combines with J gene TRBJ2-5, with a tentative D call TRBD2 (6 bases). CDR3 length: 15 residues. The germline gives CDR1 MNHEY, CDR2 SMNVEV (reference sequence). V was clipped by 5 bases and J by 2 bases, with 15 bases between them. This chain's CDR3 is CASSPGLRGQETQYF. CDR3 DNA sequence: TGTGCCAGCAGTCCTGGTCTTCGGGGGCAAGAGACCCAGTACTTC.

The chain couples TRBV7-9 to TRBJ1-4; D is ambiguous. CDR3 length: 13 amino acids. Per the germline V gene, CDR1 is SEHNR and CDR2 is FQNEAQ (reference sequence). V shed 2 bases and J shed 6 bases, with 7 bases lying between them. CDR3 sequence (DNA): TGTGCCAGCAGCTTATACTCGGATGAAAAACTGTTTTTT. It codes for CASSLYSDEKLFF.

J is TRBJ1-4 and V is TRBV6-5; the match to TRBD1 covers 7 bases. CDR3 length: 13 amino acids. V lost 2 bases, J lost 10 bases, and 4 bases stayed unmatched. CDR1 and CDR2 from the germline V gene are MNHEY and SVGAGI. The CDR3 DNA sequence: TGTGCCAGCAGTTACGAGGGGGCGCGAAAACTGTTTTTT. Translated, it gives CASSYEGARKLFF.

CDR3 in amino acids: CASGSDRSSEQYF. The DNA of the CDR3 is TGTGCTAGTGGTTCAGACAGATCGAGCGAGCAGTACTTC. The chain recombines TRBV12-5 with TRBJ2-7; maybe TRBD1 (5 bases). With 4 bases removed from V and 6 bases from J, the gap between germline ends came to 13 bases. Germline V gene lookup returns CDR1 LGHNT and CDR2 FRNRAP. CDR3 length: 13 amino acids.

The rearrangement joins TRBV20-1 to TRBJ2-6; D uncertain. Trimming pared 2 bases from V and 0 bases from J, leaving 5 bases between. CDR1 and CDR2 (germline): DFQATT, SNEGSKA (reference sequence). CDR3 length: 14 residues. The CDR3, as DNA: TGCAGTGCTAGACAGAACTCTGGGGCCAACGTCCTGACTTTC. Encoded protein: CSARQNSGANVLTF.

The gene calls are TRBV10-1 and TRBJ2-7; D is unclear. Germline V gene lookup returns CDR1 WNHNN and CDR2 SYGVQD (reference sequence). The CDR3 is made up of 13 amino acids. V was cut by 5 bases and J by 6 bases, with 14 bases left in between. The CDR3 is CASSFESGREQYF. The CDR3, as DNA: TGCGCCAGCAGTTTTGAATCTGGACGCGAGCAGTACTTC.

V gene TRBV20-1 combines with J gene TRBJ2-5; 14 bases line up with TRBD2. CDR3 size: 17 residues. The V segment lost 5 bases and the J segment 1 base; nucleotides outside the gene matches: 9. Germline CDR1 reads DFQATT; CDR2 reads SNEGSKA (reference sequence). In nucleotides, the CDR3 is TGCAGTGCTGAGGGGACTAGCGGGAGCCAACTCCAAGAGACCCAGTACTTC. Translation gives CSAEGTSGSQLQETQYF.

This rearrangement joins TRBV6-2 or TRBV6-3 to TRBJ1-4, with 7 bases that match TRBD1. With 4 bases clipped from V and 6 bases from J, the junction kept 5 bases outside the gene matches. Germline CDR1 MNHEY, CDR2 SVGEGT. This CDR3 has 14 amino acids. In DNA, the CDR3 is TGTGCCAGCAGTTCGGCAGGGGGGTATGAAAAACTGTTTTTT. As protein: CASSSAGGYEKLFF.

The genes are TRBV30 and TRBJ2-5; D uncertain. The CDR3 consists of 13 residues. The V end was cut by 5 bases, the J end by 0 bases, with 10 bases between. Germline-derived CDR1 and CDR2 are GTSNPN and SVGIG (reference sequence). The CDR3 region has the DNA TGTGCCTGGCGAACAAAGTACCAAGAGACCCAGTACTTC. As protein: CAWRTKYQETQYF.

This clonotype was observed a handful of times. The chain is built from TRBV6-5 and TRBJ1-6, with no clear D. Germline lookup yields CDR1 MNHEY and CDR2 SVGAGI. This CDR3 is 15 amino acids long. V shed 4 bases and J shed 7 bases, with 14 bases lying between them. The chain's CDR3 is CASSSTGISNSPLHF. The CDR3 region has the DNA TGTGCCAGCAGTTCGACCGGGATCAGCAATTCACCCCTCCACTTT.

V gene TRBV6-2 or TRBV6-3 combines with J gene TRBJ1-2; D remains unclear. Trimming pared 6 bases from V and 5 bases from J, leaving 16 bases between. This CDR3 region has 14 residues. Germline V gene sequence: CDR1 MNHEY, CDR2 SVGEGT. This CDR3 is CASRSVGGDYGYTF. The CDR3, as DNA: TGTGCCAGCAGATCCGTCGGTGGGGATTATGGCTACACCTTC.

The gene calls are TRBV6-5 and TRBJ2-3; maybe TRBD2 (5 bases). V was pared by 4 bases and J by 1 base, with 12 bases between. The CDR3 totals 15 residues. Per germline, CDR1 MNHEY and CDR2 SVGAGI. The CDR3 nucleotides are TGTGCCAGCAGTTTTGGACTCGCCGGCACAGATACGCAGTATTTT. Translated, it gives CASSFGLAGTDTQYF.

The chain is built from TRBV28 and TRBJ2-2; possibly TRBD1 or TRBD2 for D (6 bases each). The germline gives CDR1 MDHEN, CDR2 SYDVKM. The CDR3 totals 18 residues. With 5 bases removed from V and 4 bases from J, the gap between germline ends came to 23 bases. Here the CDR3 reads CASSKAKVWGAPTGELFF. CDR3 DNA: TGTGCCAGCAGTAAGGCGAAAGTGTGGGGGGCGCCCACCGGGGAGCTGTTTTTT.

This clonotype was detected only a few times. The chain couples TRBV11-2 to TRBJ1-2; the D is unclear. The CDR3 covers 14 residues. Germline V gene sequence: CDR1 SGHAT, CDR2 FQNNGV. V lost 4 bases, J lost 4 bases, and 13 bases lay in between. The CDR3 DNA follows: TGTGCCAGCAGCTCCCCCCGAGAGCGCTATGGCTACACCTTC. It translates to CASSSPRERYGYTF.

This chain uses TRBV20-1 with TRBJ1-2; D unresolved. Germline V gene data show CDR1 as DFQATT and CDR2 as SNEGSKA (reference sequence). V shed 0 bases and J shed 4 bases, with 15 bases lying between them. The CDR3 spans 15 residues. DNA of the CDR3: TGCAGTGCTAGAGATAGCGAGGGCTCGAGCTATGGCTACACCTTC. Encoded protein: CSARDSEGSSYGYTF.

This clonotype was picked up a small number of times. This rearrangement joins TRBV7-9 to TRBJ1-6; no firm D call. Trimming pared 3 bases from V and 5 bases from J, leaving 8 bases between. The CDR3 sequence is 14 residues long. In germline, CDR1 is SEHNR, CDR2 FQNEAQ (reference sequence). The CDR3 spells CASSFQGNNSPLHF. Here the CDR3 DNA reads TGTGCCAGCAGCTTTCAAGGGAATAATTCACCCCTCCACTTT. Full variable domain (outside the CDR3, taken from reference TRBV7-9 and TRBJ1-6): DTGVSQNPRHKITKRGQNVTFRCDPISEHNRLYWYRQTLGQGPEFLTYFQNEAQLEKSRLLSDRFSAERPKGSFSTLEIQRTEQGDSAMYLCASSFQGNNSPLHFGNGTRLTVT.

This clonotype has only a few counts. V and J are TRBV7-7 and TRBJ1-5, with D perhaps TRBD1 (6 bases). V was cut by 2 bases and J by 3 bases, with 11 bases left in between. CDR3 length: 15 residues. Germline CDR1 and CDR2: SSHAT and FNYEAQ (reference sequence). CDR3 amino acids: CASSLTQGPNQPQHF. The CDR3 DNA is TGTGCCAGCAGCTTAACACAGGGACCCAATCAGCCCCAGCATTTT. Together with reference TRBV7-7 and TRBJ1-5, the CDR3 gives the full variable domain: GAGVSQSPRYKVTKRGQDVTLRCDPISSHATLYWYQQALGQGPEFLTYFNYEAQPDKSGLPSDRFSAERPEGSISTLTIQRTEQRDSAMYRCASSLTQGPNQPQHFGDGTRLSIL.

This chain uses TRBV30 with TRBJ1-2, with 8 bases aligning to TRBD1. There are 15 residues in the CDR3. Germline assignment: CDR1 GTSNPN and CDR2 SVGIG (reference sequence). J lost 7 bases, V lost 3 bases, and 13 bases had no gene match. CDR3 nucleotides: TGTGCCTGGAGCGCCGGGACAGGCGCTCTACGTGGCTACACCTTC. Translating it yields CAWSAGTGALRGYTF.

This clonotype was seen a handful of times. The chain's CDR3 is CASTKREAGAGELFF. In nucleotides, the CDR3 is TGTGCCAGTACGAAGCGGGAGGCCGGGGCCGGGGAGCTGTTTTTT. The J gene is TRBJ2-2, the V gene TRBV19, with 9 bases identical to TRBD2. Germline CDR1 is LNHDA and CDR2 is SQIVND (reference sequence). The CDR3 extends over 15 amino acids. V lost 7 bases, J lost 6 bases, and 9 bases stayed unmatched.

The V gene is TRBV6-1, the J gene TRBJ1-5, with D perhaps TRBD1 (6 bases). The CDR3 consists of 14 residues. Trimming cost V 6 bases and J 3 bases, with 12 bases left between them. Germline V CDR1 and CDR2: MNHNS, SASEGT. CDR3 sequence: CASRVTGNNQPQHF. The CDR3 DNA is TGTGCCAGCAGGGTCACAGGGAACAATCAGCCCCAGCATTTT.

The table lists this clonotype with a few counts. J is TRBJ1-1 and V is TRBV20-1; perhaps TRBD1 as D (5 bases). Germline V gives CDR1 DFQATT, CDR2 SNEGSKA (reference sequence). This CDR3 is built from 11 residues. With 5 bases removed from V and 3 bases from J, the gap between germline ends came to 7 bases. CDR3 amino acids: CSAPRDTEAFF. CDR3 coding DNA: TGCAGTGCTCCCAGGGACACTGAAGCTTTCTTT.

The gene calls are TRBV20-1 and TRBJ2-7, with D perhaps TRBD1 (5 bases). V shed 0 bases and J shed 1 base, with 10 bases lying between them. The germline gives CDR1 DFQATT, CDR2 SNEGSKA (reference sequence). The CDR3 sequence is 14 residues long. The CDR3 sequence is CSARDRTRSYEQYF. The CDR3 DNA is TGCAGTGCTAGAGATCGGACAAGATCCTACGAGCAGTACTTC.

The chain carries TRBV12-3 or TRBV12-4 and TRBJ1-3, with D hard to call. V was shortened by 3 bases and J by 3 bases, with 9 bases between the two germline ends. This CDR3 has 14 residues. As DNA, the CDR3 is TGTGCCAGCAGTTTGGGCATTGATGGAAACACCATATATTTT. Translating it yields CASSLGIDGNTIYF.

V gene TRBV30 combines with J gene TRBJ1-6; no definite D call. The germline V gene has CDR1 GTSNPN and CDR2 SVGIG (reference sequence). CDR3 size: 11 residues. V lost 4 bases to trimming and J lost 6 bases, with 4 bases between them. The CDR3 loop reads CAWMINSPLHF. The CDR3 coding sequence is TGTGCCTGGATGATTAATTCACCCCTCCACTTT.

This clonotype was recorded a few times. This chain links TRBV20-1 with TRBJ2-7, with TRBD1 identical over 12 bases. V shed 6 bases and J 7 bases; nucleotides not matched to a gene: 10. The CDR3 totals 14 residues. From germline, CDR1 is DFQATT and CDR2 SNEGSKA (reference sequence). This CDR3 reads CSAVSGTGGPEQYF. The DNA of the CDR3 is TGCAGTGCCGTATCCGGGACAGGGGGCCCTGAGCAGTACTTC.

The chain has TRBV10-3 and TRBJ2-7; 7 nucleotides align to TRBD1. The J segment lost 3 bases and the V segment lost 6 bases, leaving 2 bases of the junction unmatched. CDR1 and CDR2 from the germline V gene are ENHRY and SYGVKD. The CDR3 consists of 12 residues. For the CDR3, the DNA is TGTGCCATCAGCCGACAGGGCTACGAGCAGTACTTC. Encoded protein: CAISRQGYEQYF.

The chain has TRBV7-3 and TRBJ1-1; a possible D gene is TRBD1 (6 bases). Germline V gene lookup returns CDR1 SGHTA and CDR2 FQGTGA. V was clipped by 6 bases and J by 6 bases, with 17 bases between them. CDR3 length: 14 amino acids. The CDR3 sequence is CASSLDGGPAEAFF. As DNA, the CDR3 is TGTGCCAGCAGTCTGGACGGGGGCCCCGCTGAAGCTTTCTTT.

CDR3 in DNA: TGTGCCAGCAGCGCGAGAGGGGGGTCAAGTGGGACGGACTATCAGCCCGTATCACCCCTCCACTTT. Its translation is CASSARGGSSGTDYQPVSPLHF. The chain couples TRBV7-9 to TRBJ1-6; possible D gene TRBD1, 6 bases. Between the trimmed V and J ends, which lost 5 bases and 10 bases, there was a span of 39 bases. The CDR3 has 22 residues. The germline CDR1 and CDR2 sequences are SEHNR and FQNEAQ (reference sequence).